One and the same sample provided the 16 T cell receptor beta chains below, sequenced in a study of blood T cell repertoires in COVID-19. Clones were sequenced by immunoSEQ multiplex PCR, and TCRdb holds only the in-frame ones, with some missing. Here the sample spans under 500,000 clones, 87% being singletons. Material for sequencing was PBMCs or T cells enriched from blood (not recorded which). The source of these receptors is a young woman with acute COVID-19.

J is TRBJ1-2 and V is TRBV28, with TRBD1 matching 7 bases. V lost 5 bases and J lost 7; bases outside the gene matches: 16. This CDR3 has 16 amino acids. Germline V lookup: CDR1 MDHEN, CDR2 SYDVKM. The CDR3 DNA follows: TGTGCCAGCAGTCTCACAATTTTTCGACAGGGCCTTGGCTACACCTTC. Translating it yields CASSLTIFRQGLGYTF.

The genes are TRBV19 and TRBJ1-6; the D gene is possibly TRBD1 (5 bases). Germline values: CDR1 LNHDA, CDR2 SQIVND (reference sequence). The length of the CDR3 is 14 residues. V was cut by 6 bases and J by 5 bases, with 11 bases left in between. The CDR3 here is CASSRQSNNSPLHF. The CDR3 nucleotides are TGTGCCAGTAGCCGACAGTCAAATAATTCACCCCTCCACTTT.

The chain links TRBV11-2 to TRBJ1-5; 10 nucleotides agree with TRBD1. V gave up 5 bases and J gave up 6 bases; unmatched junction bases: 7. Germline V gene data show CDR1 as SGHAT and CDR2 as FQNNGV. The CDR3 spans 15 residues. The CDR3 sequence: CASSPGTGVRQPQHF. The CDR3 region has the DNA TGTGCCAGCAGCCCCGGGACAGGGGTCCGTCAGCCCCAGCATTTT. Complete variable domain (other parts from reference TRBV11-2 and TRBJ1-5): EAGVAQSPRYKIIEKRQSVAFWCNPISGHATLYWYQQILGQGPKLLIQFQNNGVVDDSQLPKDRFSAERLKGVDSTLKIQPAKLEDSAVYLCASSPGTGVRQPQHFGDGTRLSIL.

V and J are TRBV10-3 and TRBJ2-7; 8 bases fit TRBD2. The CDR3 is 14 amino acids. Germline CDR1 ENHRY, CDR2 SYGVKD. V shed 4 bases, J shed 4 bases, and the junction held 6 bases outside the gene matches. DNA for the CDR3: TGTGCCATCAGTGCGCTAGCGGGCGAATACGAGCAGTACTTC. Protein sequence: CAISALAGEYEQYF.

CDR3 DNA sequence: TGTGCCAGCAGCTTGAGGGACAGGGGGAGGACTGAAGCTTTCTTT. Residues: CASSLRDRGRTEAFF. The chain is built from TRBV5-4 and TRBJ1-1; 11 bases align to TRBD1. Losses at the gene ends were 1 base for V and 5 bases for J; bases not matched to a gene: 4. The CDR3 spans 15 residues. Germline V gene lookup returns CDR1 SGHNT and CDR2 YYREEE (reference sequence).

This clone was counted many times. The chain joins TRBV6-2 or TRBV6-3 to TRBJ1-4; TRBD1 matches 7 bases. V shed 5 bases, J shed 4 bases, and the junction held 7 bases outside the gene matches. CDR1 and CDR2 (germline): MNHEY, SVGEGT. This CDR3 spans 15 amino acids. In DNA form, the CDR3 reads TGTGCCAGCAGTCAAGGACAGGTACATAATGAAAAACTGTTTTTT. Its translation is CASSQGQVHNEKLFF.

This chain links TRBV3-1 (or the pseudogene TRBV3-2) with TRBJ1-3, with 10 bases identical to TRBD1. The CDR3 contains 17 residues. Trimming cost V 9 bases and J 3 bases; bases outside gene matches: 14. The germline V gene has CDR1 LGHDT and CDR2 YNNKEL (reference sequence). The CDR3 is CASSPLGQGQRGNTIYF. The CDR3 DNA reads TGTGCCAGTTCCCCCCTGGGACAGGGGCAACGTGGAAACACCATATATTTT.

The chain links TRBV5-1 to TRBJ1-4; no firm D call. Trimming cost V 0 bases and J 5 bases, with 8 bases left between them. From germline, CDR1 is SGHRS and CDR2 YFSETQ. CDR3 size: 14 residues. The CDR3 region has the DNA TGCGCCAGCAGCTTGGCCTCCGGGAATGAAAAACTGTTTTTT. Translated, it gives CASSLASGNEKLFF. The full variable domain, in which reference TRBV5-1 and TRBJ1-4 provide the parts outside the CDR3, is KAGVTQTPRYLIKTRGQQVTLSCSPISGHRSVSWYQQTPGQGLQFLFEYFSETQRNKGNFPGRFSGRQFSNSRSEMNVSTLELGDSALYLCASSLASGNEKLFFGSGTQLSVL.

DNA of the CDR3: TGTGCCAGCAGCTTGGGACAGGGGGTCCCAACCTACGAGCAGTACTTC. Protein: CASSLGQGVPTYEQYF. The chain combines TRBV5-5 with TRBJ2-7; TRBD1 aligns across 9 bases. CDR1 SGHKS and CDR2 YYEKEE come from the germline V gene (reference sequence). The CDR3 covers 16 residues. After removal of 0 bases from V and 2 bases from J, the junction contained 6 bases not matched to a gene.

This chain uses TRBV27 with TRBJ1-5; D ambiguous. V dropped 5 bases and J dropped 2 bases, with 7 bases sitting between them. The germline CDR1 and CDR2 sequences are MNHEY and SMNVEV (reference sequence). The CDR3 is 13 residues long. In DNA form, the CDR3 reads TGTGCCAGCAGTCCTGCGGGCAATCAGCCCCAGCATTTT. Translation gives CASSPAGNQPQHF.

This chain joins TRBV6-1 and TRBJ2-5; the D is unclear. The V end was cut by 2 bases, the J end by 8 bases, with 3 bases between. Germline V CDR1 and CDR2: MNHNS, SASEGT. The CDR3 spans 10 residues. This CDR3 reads CASSEQTQYF. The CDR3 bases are TGTGCCAGCAGTGAACAAACCCAGTACTTC.

CDR3 sequence: CASGLVLAGLDTEAFF. In DNA, the CDR3 is TGTGCTAGTGGTTTGGTACTTGCAGGGTTAGACACTGAAGCTTTCTTT. J is TRBJ1-1 and V is TRBV12-5; maybe TRBD1 (5 bases). CDR3 length: 16 residues. Trimming cost V 0 bases and J 3 bases, with 14 bases left between them. The V gene's germline CDR1 is LGHNT and CDR2 FRNRAP.

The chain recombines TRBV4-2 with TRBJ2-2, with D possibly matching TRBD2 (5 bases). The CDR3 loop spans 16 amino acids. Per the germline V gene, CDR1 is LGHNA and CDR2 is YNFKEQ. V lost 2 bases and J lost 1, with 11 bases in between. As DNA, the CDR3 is TGTGCCAGCAGCCAAATAGCGAACAGGAACACCGGGGAGCTGTTTTTT. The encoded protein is CASSQIANRNTGELFF.

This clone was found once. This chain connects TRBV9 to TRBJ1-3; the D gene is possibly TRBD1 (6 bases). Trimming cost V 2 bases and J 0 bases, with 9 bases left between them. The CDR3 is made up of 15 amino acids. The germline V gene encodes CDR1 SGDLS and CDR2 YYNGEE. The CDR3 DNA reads TGTGCCAGCAGCGTTCGGGGGGCCTCTGGAAACACCATATATTTT. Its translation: CASSVRGASGNTIYF.

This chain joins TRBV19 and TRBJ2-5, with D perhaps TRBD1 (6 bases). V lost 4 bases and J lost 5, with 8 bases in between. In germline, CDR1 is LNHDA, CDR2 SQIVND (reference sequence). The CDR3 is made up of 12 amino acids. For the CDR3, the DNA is TGTGCCAGTAGTACACAGGGCGAGACCCAGTACTTC. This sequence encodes CASSTQGETQYF.

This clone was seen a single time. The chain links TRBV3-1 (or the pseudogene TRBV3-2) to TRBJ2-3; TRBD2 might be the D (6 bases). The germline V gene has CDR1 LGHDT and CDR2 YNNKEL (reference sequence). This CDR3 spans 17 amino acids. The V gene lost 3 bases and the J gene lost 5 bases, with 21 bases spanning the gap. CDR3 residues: CASSHPVGGLGGDTQYF. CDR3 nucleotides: TGTGCCAGCAGCCACCCCGTCGGGGGTTTGGGGGGAGATACGCAGTATTTT.